A selection of T cell receptor beta chains follows, all from one sample in a study of identical twins. MiXCR, applied by TCRdb to the 5' RACE reads, yields one record per CDR3 protein. The sample records 500,000 to 550,000 distinct CDR3 sequences, approximately 20% being singletons. The same sample was also used in a study of yellow fever vaccine responses in identical twins.

The source material was CD4+ T cells sorted from blood. The receptors were gathered from a woman younger than 30 in good health. CDR3s include the opening cysteine and the closing phenylalanine or tryptophan. Fields, in order: CDR3 protein, CDR3 DNA, clone size, V gene, D gene, J gene. The D gene is left open where the match is weak. Part of the rows lack a size; the others show once, few, many or a class for expanded clones.

CASLQDLTGAIVLTF,TGTGCCAGCTTACAGGATTTGACTGGGGCCATCGTCCTGACTTTC,NA,TRBV6-1,NA,TRBJ2-6
CASSSWDLGRFRSNQPQHF,TGTGCCAGCAGTTCCTGGGATCTAGGGAGGTTTCGTAGCAATCAGCCCCAGCATTTT,few,TRBV28,NA,TRBJ1-5
CASRPGQGALGELFF,TGTGCCAGCAGACCGGGACAGGGGGCCTTGGGGGAGCTGTTTTTT,few,TRBV6-1,TRBD1,TRBJ2-2
CASSLGRSSGNTIYF,TGTGCCAGCAGTTTGGGCAGGAGCTCTGGAAACACCATATATTTT,many,TRBV28,NA,TRBJ1-3
CASSLTGVRNQPQHF,TGCGCCAGCAGCCTGACAGGGGTTCGCAATCAGCCCCAGCATTTT,NA,TRBV5-1,TRBD1,TRBJ1-5
CASSYSTQGGTDTQYF,TGTGCCAGCAGTTACTCGACCCAGGGAGGCACAGATACGCAGTATTTT,few,TRBV6-5,NA,TRBJ2-3
CSVKRSDRSSYEQYF,TGCAGCGTTAAAAGGTCCGATAGGAGCTCCTACGAGCAGTACTTC,few,TRBV29-1,NA,TRBJ2-7
CASGSAGNSYNEQFF,TGTGCCAGCGGTAGTGCGGGGAACTCCTACAATGAGCAGTTCTTC,NA,TRBV5-6,NA,TRBJ2-1
CASSLGTVTDTQYF,TGTGCCAGCAGTTTAGGGACGGTCACAGATACGCAGTATTTT,few,TRBV12-3/TRBV12-4,NA,TRBJ2-3
CASSGGNSPLHF,TGTGCCAGCAGTGGCGGTAATTCACCCCTCCACTTT,NA,TRBV2,NA,TRBJ1-6
CASSLSGGITGELFF,TGTGCCAGCAGCTTGTCCGGGGGCATCACCGGGGAGCTGTTTTTT,NA,TRBV7-9,NA,TRBJ2-2
CASSQGLWDGEQFF,TGTGCCAGCAGCCAAGGGTTGTGGGATGGTGAGCAGTTCTTC,NA,TRBV14,NA,TRBJ2-1
CASSDITGMEQYF,TGTGCCAGCAGTGATATAACAGGGATGGAGCAGTACTTC,few,TRBV2,NA,TRBJ2-7